This passage covers 17 T cell receptor beta chains from one sample sequenced in a study of regulatory T cells in long-lasting Graves disease. Time point described: newly diagnosed GD, antithyroid drugs for less than 3 months. PBMCs were the source of the RNA used for TCR sequencing. Arm-PCR of CDR3 regions and iRepertoire HTBI primers were the basis on which TCR beta libraries were built. TCRdb used MiXCR to reprocess the multiplex PCR reads, holding one entry per CDR3 protein. The data show a few hundred thousand distinct CDR3 sequences, 20% seen once. The sequencing here drew on peripheral blood mononuclear cells (PBMCs), taken at new diagnosis, from a patient treated with antithyroid drugs. The receptors shown here come from a female donor with Graves disease.

The chain couples TRBV29-1 to TRBJ2-3; TRBD1 agrees at 8 bases. Germline V gene data show CDR1 as SQVTM and CDR2 as ANQGSEA. J was trimmed by 2 bases and V by 1 base; bases with no gene match: 2. The CDR3 extends over 14 amino acids. CDR3 residues: CSVEGDRPTDTQYF. The DNA of the CDR3 is TGCAGCGTTGAAGGGGACAGGCCCACAGATACGCAGTATTTT.

This clonotype was seen ten or more times. V is TRBV7-9 and J is TRBJ1-1; no reliable D call. The CDR3 length is 15 residues. Deletions cut 5 bases from V and 1 base from J, with 14 bases between. The germline CDR1 and CDR2 sequences are SEHNR and FQNEAQ (reference sequence). The CDR3 DNA is TGTGCCAGCAGCCCCCGGACCGGGGAGAACACTGAAGCTTTCTTT. As protein: CASSPRTGENTEAFF. Using reference TRBV7-9 and TRBJ1-1 for the parts outside the CDR3, the full variable domain is DTGVSQNPRHKITKRGQNVTFRCDPISEHNRLYWYRQTLGQGPEFLTYFQNEAQLEKSRLLSDRFSAERPKGSFSTLEIQRTEQGDSAMYLCASSPRTGENTEAFFGQGTRLTVV.

V is TRBV7-3 and J is TRBJ2-2, with D uncertain. Germline CDR1 is SGHTA and CDR2 is FQGTGA. V was trimmed by 5 bases and J by 1 base, leaving 11 bases between them. This CDR3 contains 15 residues. The CDR3: CASSPGQQNTGELFF. In nucleotides, the CDR3 is TGTGCCAGCAGCCCCGGTCAGCAGAACACCGGGGAGCTGTTTTTT.

This clonotype was recorded at least ten times. This chain connects TRBV12-3 or TRBV12-4 to TRBJ2-1; D is unresolved. The CDR3 length is 14 residues. Trimming removed 6 bases at V and 1 base at J, with 10 bases between. The CDR3 protein is CASSPRSSYNEQFF. CDR3 DNA: TGTGCCAGCAGCCCCCGGTCTTCCTACAATGAGCAGTTCTTC.

This clonotype came up a few times. This chain links TRBV20-1 with TRBJ2-7; D call uncertain. The CDR3 spans 12 residues. V shed 3 bases and J shed 0 bases, with 6 bases lying between them. Germline V CDR1 and CDR2: DFQATT, SNEGSKA (reference sequence). The CDR3 spells CSARLPSYEQYF. In DNA, the CDR3 is TGCAGTGCTAGGCTACCCTCCTACGAGCAGTACTTC.

This clonotype was found many times. The chain joins TRBV9 to TRBJ2-3; 7 positions agree with TRBD2. The length of the CDR3 is 14 residues. Losses at the gene ends were 5 bases for V and 6 bases for J; bases not matched to a gene: 9. Germline CDR1 reads SGDLS; CDR2 reads YYNGEE. The CDR3 nucleotides read TGTGCCAGCAGACCCCCGGGGGGTGTGGATACGCAGTATTTT. It specifies CASRPPGGVDTQYF.

On this clonotype: A much larger clone lies a single base off, so this may be a read error. The chain has TRBV2 and TRBJ2-7; 8 nucleotides line up with TRBD1. J gave up 0 bases and V 6 bases, and 4 bases lay outside the gene matches. Germline V gene lookup returns CDR1 SNHLY and CDR2 FYNNEI. This CDR3 region has 14 residues. As DNA, the CDR3 is TGTGCCAGCAGGTCCGGGACAGGCTCCTACGAGCAGTACTTC. It specifies CASRSGTGSYEQYF.

This clonotype occurred many times. The rearrangement uses TRBV18 and TRBJ2-1; D unresolved. Germline CDR1 and CDR2: KGHSH and LQKENI. This CDR3 comprises 13 residues. The V end was cut by 3 bases, the J end by 2 bases, with 5 bases between. The CDR3 nucleotides read TGTGCCAGCTCACCTTTGCCCTACAATGAGCAGTTCTTC. This gives the protein CASSPLPYNEQFF.

Details on this clonotype: This may stem from a read error, because a much larger clone lies one nucleotide away. The chain links TRBV9 to TRBJ2-2; TRBD2 aligns across 8 bases. The germline CDR1 and CDR2 sequences are SGDLS and YYNGEE. CDR3 length: 17 residues. CDR3 in DNA: TGTGCCAGCAGCGTTAACAGCGGGGGAGAGAACACCGGGGAGCTGTCTTTT. Amino acids: CASSVNSGGENTGELSF.

Worth noting for this clonotype: This may be a read error, as it is one base from a much larger clone. This chain uses TRBV20-1 with TRBJ2-5; weak D call: TRBD1 (5 bases). The CDR3 is 13 residues long. Between the trimmed V and J ends, which lost 0 bases and 11 bases, there was a span of 16 bases. The germline gives CDR1 DFQATT, CDR2 SNEGSKA (reference sequence). The CDR3 DNA reads TGCAGTGCTAGAGACCCGACAGTCTACGGGCAGTACTTC. It yields the protein CSARDPTVYGQYF.

This clonotype occurred many times. The gene calls are TRBV9 and TRBJ2-5; D may be TRBD1 (5 bases). This CDR3 is built from 14 residues. CDR1 and CDR2 (germline): SGDLS, YYNGEE. With 0 bases removed from V and 5 bases from J, the gap between germline ends came to 11 bases. CDR3 loop: CASSVEGMGETQYF. The CDR3 region has the DNA TGTGCCAGCAGCGTAGAGGGGATGGGCGAGACCCAGTACTTC.

This chain links TRBV24-1 with TRBJ2-5, with a possible D match to TRBD1 (6 bases). Trimming cost V 8 bases and J 5 bases, with 14 bases left between them. CDR3 length: 13 amino acids. CDR1 and CDR2 from the germline V gene are KGHDR and SFDVKD. The CDR3 nucleotides are TGTGCCACCATGGGGGCTGAAGTTGAGACCCAGTACTTC. This translates into CATMGAEVETQYF.

This clonotype has only a few counts. Since a much larger clone is just one base distant, this may be a read error. The conserved final phenylalanine or tryptophan is absent from the CDR3, which likely points to a read error. The V and J genes are TRBV4-3 and TRBJ2-1; the match to TRBD2 covers 11 bases. The junction had 3 bases not matched to a gene; V was cut back by 2 bases and J by 6 bases. CDR3 length: 15 residues. CDR1 is LGHNA, CDR2 YSLEER, per germline. CDR3 sequence: CASSQLGTSGNEQFI. CDR3 bases: TGCGCCAGCAGCCAACTCGGGACTAGCGGCAATGAGCAGTTCATC.

This clonotype has at least ten counts. The V gene is TRBV7-2, the J gene TRBJ2-4, with 16 bases matching TRBD2. The CDR3 length is 19 residues. Germline-derived CDR1 and CDR2 are SGHTA and FQGNSA. V lost 3 bases to trimming and J lost 1 base; unmatched junction nucleotides: 6. CDR3 residues: CASSFAGTSGGGAKNIQYF. As DNA, the CDR3 is TGTGCCAGCAGCTTTGCCGGGACTAGCGGGGGGGGGGCCAAAAACATTCAGTACTTC.

This clonotype was recorded many times. The chain employs TRBV10-3 and TRBJ2-5; perhaps TRBD2 as D (5 bases). With 1 base removed from V and 5 bases from J, the gap between germline ends came to 11 bases. Per germline, CDR1 ENHRY and CDR2 SYGVKD. CDR3 length equals 14 residues. Here the CDR3 DNA reads TGTGCCATCAGTGAGTTGGACTCCGCCGAGACCCAGTACTTC. Protein: CAISELDSAETQYF.

This clonotype was counted a few times. An end of the junction differs from the germline gene, which may be a read error. CDR3 amino acids: CASSLLTGELSF. CDR3 coding DNA: TGTGCCAGCAGTCTCCTCACCGGGGAGCTGTCTTTT. The chain has TRBV2 and TRBJ2-2, with D possibly TRBD2 on 5 matching bases. CDR1 and CDR2 (germline): SNHLY, FYNNEI. The CDR3 is 12 amino acids.

This clonotype was detected ten times or more. The chain carries TRBV7-9 and TRBJ1-2; D unresolved. The CDR3 is 13 amino acids. Trimming removed 7 bases at V and 2 bases at J, with 11 bases between. Germline CDR1 is SEHNR and CDR2 is FQNEAQ (reference sequence). This CDR3 is CASTSDENYGYTF. The CDR3 DNA is TGTGCCAGCACCTCCGACGAGAACTATGGCTACACCTTC.